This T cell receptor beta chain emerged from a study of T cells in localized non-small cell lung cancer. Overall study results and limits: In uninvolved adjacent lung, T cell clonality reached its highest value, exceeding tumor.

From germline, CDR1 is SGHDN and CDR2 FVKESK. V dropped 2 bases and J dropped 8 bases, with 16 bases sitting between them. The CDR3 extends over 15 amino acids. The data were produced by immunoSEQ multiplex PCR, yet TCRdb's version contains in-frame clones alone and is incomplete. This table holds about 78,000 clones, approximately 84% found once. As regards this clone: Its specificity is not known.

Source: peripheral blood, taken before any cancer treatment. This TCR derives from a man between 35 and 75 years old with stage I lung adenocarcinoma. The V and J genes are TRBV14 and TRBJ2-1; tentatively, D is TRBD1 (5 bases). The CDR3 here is CASSQTLLRVDEQFF. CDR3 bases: TGTGCCAGCAGCCAAACCTTGCTCAGGGTCGATGAGCAGTTCTTC. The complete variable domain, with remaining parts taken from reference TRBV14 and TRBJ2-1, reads EAGVTQFPSHSVIEKGQTVTLRCDPISGHDNLYWYRRVMGKEIKFLLHFVKESKQDESGMPNNRFLAERTGGTYSTLKVQPAELEDSGVYFCASSQTLLRVDEQFFGPGTRLTVL.